This T cell receptor (beta chain) comes out of a study of shared clonotypes between healthy human individuals. Whole-study findings and limits: Across subsets, estimated richness was generally greater for naive than for memory populations.

Assay: immunoSEQ multiplex PCR; the TCRdb copy retains only in-frame clones and omits some. Altogether millions of clones are present, approximately 94% being singletons, with the ten largest covering about 1.1%. A word on this clone: Its target is unknown.

CD45RO-negative cells were positively selected for CCR7, leaving out terminally differentiated effector memory CD45RA+ cells. Sequenced sample: naive CD8+ T cells sorted from blood. This clonotype was sampled from a man aged 18 to 35 in good health.

DNA for the CDR3: TGTGCCTCACAGATGATGAACACTGAAGCTTTCTTT. It specifies CASQMMNTEAFF. This rearrangement joins TRBV6-5 to TRBJ1-1; D not resolved. The length of the CDR3 is 12 residues. Trimming pared 11 bases from V and 0 bases from J, leaving 10 bases between. From germline, CDR1 is MNHEY and CDR2 SVGAGI.